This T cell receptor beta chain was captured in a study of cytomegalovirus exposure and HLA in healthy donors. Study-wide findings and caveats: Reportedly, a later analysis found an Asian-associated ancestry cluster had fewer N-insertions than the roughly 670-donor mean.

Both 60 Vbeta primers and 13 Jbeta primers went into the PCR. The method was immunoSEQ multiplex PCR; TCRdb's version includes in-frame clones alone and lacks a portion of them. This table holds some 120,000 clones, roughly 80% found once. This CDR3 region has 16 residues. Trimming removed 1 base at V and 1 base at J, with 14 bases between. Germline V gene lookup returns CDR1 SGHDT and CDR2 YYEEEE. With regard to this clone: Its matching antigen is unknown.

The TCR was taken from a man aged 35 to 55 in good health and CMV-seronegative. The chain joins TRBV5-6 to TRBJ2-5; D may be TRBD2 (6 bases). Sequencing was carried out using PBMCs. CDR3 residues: CASSLRQAGTQETQYF. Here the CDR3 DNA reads TGTGCCAGCAGCTTGAGGCAGGCGGGGACCCAAGAGACCCAGTACTTC.